This entry features one T cell receptor beta chain sequence. This sample stems from a study of T cells in tumors after PD-1 blockade. Template: tumor biopsy or peripheral blood genomic DNA, roughly 550-6,004 ng per sample. Germline loops: CDR1 MNHEY, CDR2 SVGAGI. Trimming at V came to 2 bases and at J to 0 bases, leaving 3 bases not matched to a gene. The CDR3 contains 15 residues. Repertoires were generated with immunoSEQ multiplex PCR, while TCRdb's copy carries only in-frame clones and drops some. The sample lists about 47,000 clones; approximately 79% were seen once. The sample here was PBMCs, taken before anti-PD-1 treatment. This TCR was recovered from a human donor with basal cell carcinoma. The chain has TRBV6-5 and TRBJ1-2, with 7 nucleotides matching TRBD1. The CDR3 loop is CASSYDGTANYGYTF. CDR3 nucleotide sequence: TGTGCCAGCAGTTACGACGGGACAGCTAACTATGGCTACACCTTC.